This TCR beta chain came from a study of T cell repertoires in cytomegalovirus infection. Study details: Epitope selection comprised recently identified HLA-C-restricted CMV epitopes and well-studied HLA-B-restricted CMV epitopes. A matching HLA type, together with CMV infection, was signaled by public TCR beta signatures.

Each CDR3 protein gets one entry after TCRdb re-called the reads with MiXCR. The sample shows 750,000 to 900,000 distinct CDR3 sequences, around 29% of them seen only once. Remarks on this clonotype: Its antigen is not known.

The CDR3 sequence is 16 residues long. Deletions cut 5 bases from V and 5 bases from J, with 19 bases between. Germline assignment: CDR1 MGHRA and CDR2 YSYEKL. The TCR originated in a human donor in good health (CMV status not recorded). Some clones in this sample may be carry-over from other donors' samples. This chain uses TRBV4-1 with TRBJ1-5; D gene unclear. Specimen: cultured CD8+ T cells from PBMCs, collected from culture after CMV antigen stimulation. CDR3 coding DNA: TGCGCCAGCAGCTTCGAAGGGCCAGGAATTGATCAGCCCCAGCATTTT. Its translation is CASSFEGPGIDQPQHF.